This T cell receptor (beta chain) emerged from a study of somatic mutations in cytotoxic T cells in rheumatoid arthritis. Study-level points and caveats: For patients with rheumatoid arthritis, CD8+ clonality went up with age, while healthy controls showed no such change.

V was cut by 3 bases and J by 2 bases, with 7 bases left in between. This CDR3 region has 14 residues. The germline gives CDR1 SGHVS, CDR2 FQNEAQ. Method: immunoSEQ multiplex PCR; TCRdb's copy keeps in-frame clones and lacks some. The table records 15,000 to 20,000 clones, around 79% of them present only once. For this clone: Antigen specificity is unknown.

Specimen: CD8+ T cells sorted from blood. The chain joins TRBV7-8 to TRBJ1-4; no definite D call. This TCR was sampled from a woman between 50 and 59 years old in good health. The CDR3 nucleotides are TGTGCCAGCAGCTTTGGGTGGACTAATGAAAAACTGTTTTTT. It specifies CASSFGWTNEKLFF.